Included here is one T cell receptor beta chain sequence, with context. This clonotype was recorded many times. The clone's antigen remains unknown. No base quality values were provided; no much bigger clone lies one nucleotide off. Stable Graves' hyperthyroidism was defined as the absence of progression to ophthalmopathy over 18 months of follow-up. Hyperthyroidism patients were newly diagnosed, with disease duration under 2 months, and aged 18 to 65 years. Any patient with an uncontrolled infection, another autoimmune disease, pregnancy or lactation was excluded. Diagnoses were established on the basis of clinical symptoms, serum thyroxine and TRAb, thyroid ultrasound, and orbital computed tomography. Ficoll-Paque density gradient centrifugation was used to isolate PBMCs from about 10 ml of fresh peripheral blood. Total RNA was extracted using Trizol reagent, and RNA quality was assessed on an Agilent 2100 Bioanalyzer.

V lost 7 bases and J lost 4 bases, and the count of bases not matched to a germline gene is 3. The CDR3 runs 13 amino acids, cysteine and phenylalanine included. The sequence is cut down to CDR3 DNA, 39 bases in frame from base 1. CDR1 and CDR2 are drawn from the germline V gene (reference sequence): WNHNN, SYGVQD. The sample is drawn from a study of T cells in Graves' hyperthyroidism and ophthalmopathy (dated by TCRdb to the late 2010s). General notes on the study: Peripheral blood samples were taken at initial diagnosis, before any treatment was given. To identify TCR V-J signatures that set the groups apart, the researchers used a discovery cohort of 100 patients, made up of 43 with Graves' ophthalmopathy and about 60 with stable Graves' hyperthyroidism. Once sampling was done, hyperthyroidism patients were given methimazole at a starting dose of 30 mg daily, whereas ophthalmopathy patients were given high-dose intravenous methylprednisolone. The 90 to 100 discovery patients were randomly split 7:3 into training and test sets. An independent validation cohort of under 20 hyperthyroidism patients and 17 patients who later progressed to ophthalmopathy tested prospective prediction of ophthalmopathy. According to the paper, TCR Vbeta CDR3 sequencing was carried out on 135 peripheral blood samples, which came from fewer than 50 ophthalmopathy, some 73 hyperthyroidism and roughly 17 progressor patients. Thyroid tissue and blood T-cell repertoires from six Graves' hyperthyroidism patients were also compared in the study.

The TCR beta CDR3 regions were amplified from the RNA transcripts. A first-round RT-PCR of the TCR CDR3 used the HTBI primer set with the Qiagen OneStep RT-PCR kit. A second multiplex PCR round built the libraries, followed by size selection and purification. Paired-end sequencing of the libraries was performed with 100 bp reads on an Illumina HiSeq2000. Processing in the source paper ran as follows. SOAPnuke was used to process the raw data, removing reads that contained adapters or uncalled bases, had a mean Phred below 15, or lacked an exact match to the constant primer or identifier. High-quality paired reads were merged using COPE v1.2.5, and each unique nucleotide sequence was defined as a clonotype. Clonotypes were aligned to IMGT TRBV, TRBD and TRBJ reference segments using MiTCR v1.1. The analysis included only V-J combinations with a frequency above 0.0001, which together covered around 99% of the repertoires. The TCS score was defined as the ratio of F50 (clonal expansion) to E x V (chaos), calculated using BLOSUM62-based TCRdist between CDR3 peptides within each V-J. Welch's t-statistics and random forest reduced 450 to 600 V-J features to under 15, which were used in a naive Bayes classifier (R e1071). TCRdb trimmed the raw reads at Q25, called clones with MiXCR and kept productive beta chains. Under each unique CDR3 protein, matching rows form one entry showing the most common genes and DNA. The V and J calls and clone size come from TCRdb's table, not from the authors' own analysis. Across this sample there are approximately 630,000 distinct CDR3 sequences, with 15% to 20% seen only once. Approximately 3.8% of the sample belongs to the ten largest clones.

Findings and caveats that apply to the study as a whole: Sample size was not statistically predetermined, and investigators were not blinded to group allocation. During validation, the model predicted progression to ophthalmopathy a median of roughly 7.1 months ahead of onset, with 70.59% sensitivity and around 73% specificity. Most expanded thyroid clonotypes (frequency above 0.001) were also found in blood, which suggests that blood repertoires may mirror thyroid immune responses. A model built on a 13 V-J signature distinguished ophthalmopathy from stable hyperthyroidism, reaching about 88% sensitivity and approximately 83% specificity in cross-validation and 80%/75% in testing.

What was sequenced was blood. The origin of this receptor is a woman in her 30s with Graves' hyperthyroidism. The V and J genes are TRBV10-1 and TRBJ2-3; 9 central nucleotides agree with TRBD2. The bases read TGCGCCAGCATGGGACTAGCTTCAGATACGCAGTATTTT. Its amino acids are CASMGLASDTQYF.